A selection of T cell receptor beta chains follows, all from one sample in a study of post-analysis software for immune sequencing data. TCRdb processed the PCR reads anew with MiXCR; each CDR3 protein has one entry. The table has about 380,000 distinct CDR3 sequences, roughly 35% seen once. Sequenced sample: blood. The receptors originated from a girl aged 10 to 17 with multiple sclerosis. Each CDR3 is given with its conserved first and last residue. Fields, in order: J gene, V gene, D gene, clone size, CDR3 protein, CDR3 DNA. The D gene is left open where the match is weak. Only part of the rows carry a size: once, few, many, or a class if the clone is expanded.

>TRBJ2-2|TRBV28|-|-
CASSQTGAPGTGELFF
TGTGCCAGCAGTCAAACGGGGGCGCCGGGCACCGGGGAGCTGTTTTTT
>TRBJ1-5|TRBV7-9|TRBD1|-
CASSWGQSNQPQHF
TGTGCCAGCAGCTGGGGACAGTCCAATCAGCCCCAGCATTTT
>TRBJ2-1|TRBV7-8|-|-
CASSSFDRYNEQFF
TGTGCCAGCAGCTCCTTCGACCGCTACAATGAGCAGTTCTTC
>TRBJ2-1|TRBV7-3|TRBD1|-
CASSRSSGTGFGEQFF
TGTGCCAGCAGTCGAAGCTCCGGGACAGGGTTCGGTGAGCAGTTCTTC
>TRBJ2-5|TRBV24-1|-|once
CATRGRLQETQYF
TGTGCCACCAGGGGAAGGCTTCAAGAGACCCAGTACTTC
>TRBJ2-1|TRBV20-1|-|few
CSARAPRPGLTGYPSSYNEQFF
TGCAGTGCTAGGGCTCCAAGGCCCGGACTCACGGGCTATCCGAGCTCCTACAATGAGCAGTTCTTC
>TRBJ2-3|TRBV24-1|-|once
CTTSARGAITDTQYF
TGTACCACCAGTGCGAGGGGGGCCATCACAGATACGCAGTATTTT
>TRBJ2-5|TRBV6-2/TRBV6-3|-|-
CASATQQGGRGTQYF
TGTGCCAGCGCCACCCAACAGGGTGGCCGGGGGACCCAGTACTTC
>TRBJ2-7|TRBV7-2|-|-
CASSLEGGEFDEQYF
TGTGCCAGCAGCTTAGAGGGGGGGGAATTCGACGAGCAGTACTTC
>TRBJ2-1|TRBV12-3/TRBV12-4|TRBD2|few
CASSPRERGGVNEQFF
TGTGCCAGCAGTCCCAGGGAGCGGGGGGGCGTGAATGAGCAGTTCTTC
>TRBJ1-1|TRBV7-3|-|-
CASSPRGEDTEAFF
TGTGCCAGCAGCCCTCGGGGCGAAGACACTGAAGCTTTCTTT
>TRBJ1-2|TRBV5-1|-|-
CASSSADGARGYGYTF
TGCGCCAGCAGCTCCGCGGACGGGGCTAGAGGCTATGGCTACACCTTC
>TRBJ1-5|TRBV6-6|-|-
CASKWGADQPQHF
TGTGCCAGCAAGTGGGGGGCTGATCAGCCCCAGCATTTT
>TRBJ2-7|TRBV7-9|-|-
CASSSGGDRSCEQYF
TGTGCCAGCAGCTCAGGGGGGGACCGCTCCTGCGAGCAGTACTTC
>TRBJ2-1|TRBV5-1|-|-
CASSLGQESSYNEQFF
TGCGCCAGCAGCTTGGGACAGGAGAGCTCCTACAATGAGCAGTTCTTC
>TRBJ2-1|TRBV6-6|-|few
CASSSAWGPYNEQFF
TGCGCCAGCAGTTCCGCTTGGGGGCCCTACAATGAGCAGTTCTTC
>TRBJ2-7|TRBV25-1|-|-
CAHTVLRQLPRISYNEQYF
TGTGCCCACACTGTTTTGAGACAGTTACCAAGGATCTCCTACAATGAGCAGTACTTC
>TRBJ2-1|TRBV4-1|TRBD1|-
CASSPHRGQGINEQFF
TGCGCCAGCAGCCCCCACCGGGGACAGGGAATAAATGAGCAGTTCTTC
>TRBJ2-1|TRBV12-3/TRBV12-4|TRBD2|few
CASSLGAGGGNEQFF
TGTGCCAGCAGTTTAGGAGCGGGGGGGGGAAATGAGCAGTTCTTC
>TRBJ2-3|TRBV4-1|-|-
CASSQVAASTDTQYF
TGCGCCAGCAGCCAAGTGGCAGCAAGCACAGATACGCAGTATTTT
>TRBJ2-1|TRBV18|TRBD1|-
CASSPPGQGEQFF
TGTGCCAGCTCACCACCAGGACAGGGTGAGCAGTTCTTC
>TRBJ1-6|TRBV6-2/TRBV6-3|-|-
CASSFPDSSMGSPLHF
TGTGCCAGCAGCTTTCCCGACTCCTCGATGGGTTCACCCCTCCACTTT
>TRBJ2-1|TRBV7-3|TRBD2|-
CVSSPGGTRGFNEQFF
TGTGTCAGCAGCCCCGGGGGGACTAGAGGTTTCAATGAGCAGTTCTTC
>TRBJ1-5|TRBV18|-|-
CASSPRFDLPQHF
TGTGCCAGCTCACCACGATTTGATTTGCCCCAGCATTTT
>TRBJ2-5|TRBV7-9|TRBD1|-
CASSLVEGTAETQYF
TGTGCCAGCAGCTTAGTTGAAGGGACAGCTGAGACCCAGTACTTC
>TRBJ2-1|TRBV28|-|-
CASRRTLAHEQFF
TGTGCCAGCAGACGGACCCTTGCTCATGAGCAGTTCTTC
>TRBJ2-7|TRBV5-6|TRBD2|-
CASSVGGRGVSYEQYF
TGTGCCAGCAGCGTGGGGGGACGGGGGGTCTCCTACGAGCAGTACTTC
>TRBJ2-1|TRBV7-2|-|once
CASSLGVGSEQFF
TGTGCCAGCAGCTTAGGTGTGGGGAGTGAGCAGTTCTTC
>TRBJ2-5|TRBV7-2|-|-
CASSPMGQETQYF
TGTGCCAGCAGCCCTATGGGGCAAGAGACCCAGTACTTC
>TRBJ2-7|TRBV10-3|-|-
CAISGGSEGEYF
TGTGCCATCAGTGGAGGGTCGGAAGGGGAGTACTTC
>TRBJ2-1|TRBV6-6|TRBD2|-
CASSPARGGNEQFF
TGTGCCAGCAGTCCGGCACGCGGGGGAAATGAGCAGTTCTTC
>TRBJ1-1|TRBV19|TRBD1|-
CASRLGPGGSTTEAFF
TGTGCCAGTAGATTGGGACCAGGGGGATCGACCACTGAAGCTTTCTTT
>TRBJ2-1|TRBV11-1|TRBD1|few
CASSLNPGGGEQFF
TGTGCCAGCAGCTTGAACCCAGGGGGCGGTGAGCAGTTCTTC
>TRBJ1-6|TRBV6-5|-|few
CATVSGSSYNSPLHF
TGTGCCACCGTATCAGGGAGCTCCTATAATTCACCCCTCCACTTT
>TRBJ1-2|TRBV27|-|-
CASSQIGDNNYGYTF
TGTGCCAGCAGTCAAATTGGGGACAACAACTATGGCTACACCTTC
>TRBJ1-2|TRBV6-5|-|-
CASSYREGVEWKDGYTF
TGTGCCAGCAGTTACCGAGAAGGGGTGGAGTGGAAAGATGGCTACACCTTC
>TRBJ1-1|TRBV7-2|TRBD1|-
CASSLGQGWGLNTEAFF
TGTGCCAGCAGCCTCGGACAGGGCTGGGGGTTGAACACTGAAGCTTTCTTT
>TRBJ1-2|TRBV20-1|-|-
CSAKPPLVSYTF
TGCAGTGCTAAACCCCCGCTGGTGAGCTACACCTTC
>TRBJ2-1|TRBV18|-|few
CASSPRSSSYNEQFF
TGTGCCAGCTCACCTCGCTCGAGCTCCTACAATGAGCAGTTCTTC
>TRBJ2-3|TRBV9|TRBD2|-
CASSGGLAGVLTDTQYF
TGTGCCAGCAGCGGGGGATTAGCGGGGGTCCTCACAGATACGCAGTATTTT
>TRBJ2-2|TRBV7-8|TRBD2|-
CASSSERGGGTGELFF
TGTGCCAGCAGCTCGGAGCGGGGGGGAGGCACCGGGGAGCTGTTTTTT
>TRBJ2-3|TRBV7-9|-|few
CASSLALATQYF
TGTGCCAGCAGCTTAGCGCTAGCGACGCAGTATTTT
>TRBJ2-5|TRBV9|-|few
CASRIETQYF
TGTGCCAGCAGGATAGAGACCCAGTACTTC
>TRBJ2-5|TRBV7-2|TRBD1|-
CTSSTWDRVRGETQYF
TGTACCAGCAGCACCTGGGACAGGGTTAGGGGAGAGACCCAGTACTTC
>TRBJ1-2|TRBV5-1|-|few
CASSLPGPLDYGYTF
TGCGCCAGCAGCTTACCGGGACCGCTGGACTATGGCTACACCTTC
>TRBJ2-3|TRBV7-9|TRBD1|-
CASSPGQLDADTQYF
TGTGCCAGCAGCCCGGGACAGTTGGACGCAGATACGCAGTATTTT
>TRBJ2-2|TRBV6-2/TRBV6-3|-|-
CASSYIAGELFF
TGTGCCAGCAGTTATATCGCCGGGGAGCTGTTTTTT
>TRBJ2-3|TRBV2|-|-
CASMLGTQYF
TGTGCCAGCATGCTGGGTACGCAGTATTTT
>TRBJ2-7|TRBV4-1|-|few
CASSQEGTALREQYF
TGCGCCAGCAGCCAAGAGGGAACGGCGTTGAGAGAGCAGTACTTC
>TRBJ2-7|TRBV10-3|-|-
CAISDKGYYEQYF
TGTGCCATCAGTGATAAGGGGTACTACGAGCAGTACTTC
>TRBJ2-7|TRBV20-1|-|-
CSAPAGGPGLEQYF
TGCAGTGCTCCTGCCGGGGGACCCGGGTTGGAGCAGTACTTC
>TRBJ2-3|TRBV30|-|-
CAWSVLGDTQYF
TGTGCCTGGAGTGTACTGGGGGATACGCAGTATTTT
>TRBJ2-7|TRBV7-8|TRBD1|-
CASSFEPGQGSYEQYF
TGTGCCAGCAGCTTTGAACCGGGACAGGGTTCGTACGAGCAGTACTTC
>TRBJ2-1|TRBV20-1|-|-
CSARDSTILHEQFF
TGCAGTGCTAGAGATTCGACTATTCTACATGAGCAGTTCTTC
>TRBJ2-3|TRBV6-6|TRBD1|-
CASSDQGAENTDTQYF
TGTGCCAGCAGTGACCAGGGGGCGGAAAACACAGATACGCAGTATTTT